The clone carrying this T cell receptor (beta chain) was seen more than once but under ten times. Its target is unknown. This entry comes from a study of human T cells and chemical hapten exposure. TCRdb analysed the RACE reads with MiXCR anew, one entry per CDR3 protein. The repertoire holds around 110,000 distinct CDR3 sequences, with over 9% as singletons. Time point meaning: patch test 3, about 24 weeks after DPC sensitization. Regarding treatment: therapeutic diphenylcyclopropenone sensitization with weekly scalp DPC. This CDR3 comprises 15 residues. V dropped 5 bases and J dropped 2 bases, with 16 bases sitting between them. Study-wide results and limits: PT1 expanded TCR numbers tracked positively with patch test score.

This receptor was identified in a woman aged 45 to 65 with alopecia areata. Some clones in this sample may be carry-over from other donors' samples. The sample in question was whole blood, obtained in connection with sensitization to the hapten diphenylcyclopropenone (DPC). The rearrangement links TRBV12-3 or TRBV12-4 to TRBJ2-7; TRBD2 is a possible D gene (5 bases). CDR3 residues: CASSTSRAVPYEQYF. The CDR3 DNA reads as TGTGCCAGCAGTACCTCGAGGGCAGTGCCCTACGAGCAGTACTTC.